Shown below are 21 T cell receptor beta chains from a single sample sequenced in a study of Ad26.COV2.S vaccination and SARS-CoV-2 variants. Sequencing was performed with immunoSEQ multiplex PCR; in TCRdb, only in-frame clones are kept and a portion is missing. Counted here are 350,000 to 500,000 clones, 90% occurring once; the ten biggest clones make up roughly 4%. Indicated treatment: 19 received Ad26.COV2.S at low or high dose, single or two shots; a few received placebo; per-sample allocation not given. Each sample was drawn 63 days after the first injection (of vaccine or placebo). The input for sequencing was peripheral blood, taken in a trial of Ad26.COV2.S vaccine versus placebo. All receptors derive from a person between 18 and 60 years old who received the Ad26.COV2.S COVID-19 vaccine or a placebo.

CDR3: CASSLEGGEGYTF. The CDR3 DNA sequence: TGTGCCAGCAGCTTAGAAGGGGGGGAAGGCTACACCTTC. V is TRBV7-3 and J is TRBJ1-2; tentatively, D is TRBD1 (6 bases). Germline CDR1 is SGHTA and CDR2 is FQGTGA. The CDR3 covers 13 residues. V was trimmed by 2 bases and J by 8 bases, leaving 12 bases between them.

The chain carries TRBV19 and TRBJ1-6; 9 nucleotides agree with TRBD1. V was clipped by 7 bases and J by 6 bases; unmatched bases: 7. Per germline, CDR1 LNHDA and CDR2 SQIVND (reference sequence). The CDR3 covers 15 residues. The CDR3 coding sequence is TGTGCCAGTAATAGGAGGACAGGGGTTAATTCACCCCTCCACTTT. Translated: CASNRRTGVNSPLHF.

This clone was counted once. The chain joins TRBV28 to TRBJ1-6; D gene uncertain. This CDR3 has 15 amino acids. The germline V gene has CDR1 MDHEN and CDR2 SYDVKM. V dropped 4 bases and J dropped 10 bases, with 17 bases sitting between them. CDR3 coding DNA: TGTGCCAGCAGTTCCCCGGGTAGCGCAACCTCACCCCTCCACTTT. It translates to CASSSPGSATSPLHF. Complete variable domain (other parts from reference TRBV28 and TRBJ1-6): DVKVTQSSRYLVKRTGEKVFLECVQDMDHENMFWYRQDPGLGLRLIYFSYDVKMKEKGDIPEGYSVSREKKERFSLILESASTNQTSMYLCASSSPGSATSPLHFGNGTRLTVT.

This clone has only one observation. The chain has TRBV10-3 and TRBJ2-7, with 12 bases aligning to TRBD2. Per germline, CDR1 ENHRY and CDR2 SYGVKD. This CDR3 region has 13 residues. Losses at the gene ends were 7 bases for V and 3 bases for J; bases not matched to a gene: 1. CDR3 DNA sequence: TGTGCCATCAAGACTAGCGGGAGCTACGAGCAGTACTTC. Its protein is CAIKTSGSYEQYF.

The chain links TRBV30 to TRBJ1-5; possibly TRBD1 for D (6 bases). Trimming took off 1 base at V and 5 bases at J, with 18 bases between the two ends. Germline loops: CDR1 GTSNPN, CDR2 SVGIG (reference sequence). The CDR3 has 16 residues. In nucleotides, the CDR3 is TGTGCCTGGAGTGATCCCACAGGGCGTCGGGATCAGCCCCAGCATTTT. Translated: CAWSDPTGRRDQPQHF.

This chain joins TRBV11-1 and TRBJ2-2; the D is unclear. The ends were cut back, 5 bases at V and 8 bases at J, with 9 bases in the middle. Germline V gene sequence: CDR1 SGHAT, CDR2 FQDESV (reference sequence). This CDR3 has 12 residues. The CDR3, as DNA: TGTGCCAGCAGCCCCCAAAATGGGGAGCTGTTTTTT. It codes for CASSPQNGELFF.

This chain links TRBV4-2 with TRBJ2-1; 7 positions match TRBD2. This CDR3 is built from 13 residues. Germline CDR1 is LGHNA and CDR2 is YNFKEQ. V was pared by 6 bases and J by 10 bases, with 9 bases of the junction left unmatched. DNA for the CDR3: TGTGCCAGCAGTTCCCAGCGGGATAGGGAGCAGTTCTTC. The encoded protein is CASSSQRDREQFF.

The genes are TRBV28 and TRBJ1-2; maybe TRBD1 (6 bases). Germline values: CDR1 MDHEN, CDR2 SYDVKM. This CDR3 contains 14 residues. The germline V and J ends were trimmed by 4 bases and 8 bases, with 17 bases remaining between them. CDR3 loop: CASSSHPQGNGYTF. CDR3 bases: TGTGCCAGCAGTTCTCACCCCCAGGGGAACGGCTACACCTTC.

V is TRBV11-2 and J is TRBJ2-3; possible D gene TRBD1, 7 bases. This CDR3 has 15 residues. Trimming left V 5 bases short and J 1 base short, with 13 bases between. Germline lookup yields CDR1 SGHAT and CDR2 FQNNGV. CDR3: CASSPWRGRTDTQYF. Here the CDR3 DNA reads TGTGCCAGCAGCCCCTGGAGGGGGCGCACAGATACGCAGTATTTT.

The rearrangement joins TRBV7-2 to TRBJ2-6; D is unresolved. V was cut by 2 bases and J by 11 bases, with 10 bases left in between. Germline V lookup: CDR1 SGHTA, CDR2 FQGNSA. The CDR3 is 13 amino acids. CDR3 sequence reads: CASSLPYFDVLTF. DNA for the CDR3: TGTGCCAGCAGCTTACCCTACTTTGACGTCCTGACTTTC.

The chain employs TRBV28 and TRBJ1-5, with 8 bases fitting TRBD1. Germline V CDR1 and CDR2: MDHEN, SYDVKM. Trimming at V came to 7 bases and at J to 4 bases, leaving 12 bases not matched to a gene. The CDR3 sequence is 16 residues long. In DNA form, the CDR3 reads TGTGCCAGCACCGACGCAGACAGGGGCAAGAATCAGCCCCAGCATTTT. Translated, it gives CASTDADRGKNQPQHF. The variable domain in full, completed from reference TRBV28 and TRBJ1-5, reads DVKVTQSSRYLVKRTGEKVFLECVQDMDHENMFWYRQDPGLGLRLIYFSYDVKMKEKGDIPEGYSVSREKKERFSLILESASTNQTSMYLCASTDADRGKNQPQHFGDGTRLSIL.

The rearrangement links TRBV7-8 to TRBJ2-5; perhaps TRBD2 as D (6 bases). The CDR3 consists of 16 residues. CDR1 and CDR2 from the germline V gene are SGHVS and FQNEAQ. Trimming stripped 5 bases from V and 2 bases from J, with 18 bases between. The CDR3 is CASSTYLRDSQETQYF. CDR3 in DNA: TGTGCCAGCAGCACGTACCTCCGGGACTCTCAAGAGACCCAGTACTTC.

The chain has TRBV5-4 and TRBJ1-2, with D uncertain. The CDR3 contains 15 residues. Deletions cut 0 bases from V and 3 bases from J, with 12 bases between. Germline V lookup: CDR1 SGHNT, CDR2 YYREEE (reference sequence). In nucleotides, the CDR3 is TGTGCCAGCAGCTTGGAAGCGCCCGGGGACTATGGCTACACCTTC. Translated: CASSLEAPGDYGYTF.

J is TRBJ1-2 and V is TRBV2, with D hard to call. Germline CDR1 reads SNHLY; CDR2 reads FYNNEI. The CDR3 sequence is 14 residues long. The V and J ends lost 1 base and 8 bases respectively, with 14 bases between them. The CDR3 DNA sequence: TGTGCCAGCAGTGAAGGGGGTGGTATAAGCGGCTACACCTTC. Its translation is CASSEGGGISGYTF. The full variable domain, in which reference TRBV2 and TRBJ1-2 provide the parts outside the CDR3, is EPEVTQTPSHQVTQMGQEVILRCVPISNHLYFYWYRQILGQKVEFLVSFYNNEISEKSEIFDDQFSVERPDGSNFTLKIRSTKLEDSAMYFCASSEGGGISGYTFGSGTRLTVV.

This clone was found a few times. V gene TRBV7-2 combines with J gene TRBJ1-5; TRBD1 is a possible D gene (6 bases). Germline V lookup: CDR1 SGHTA, CDR2 FQGNSA. V was pared by 5 bases and J by 0 bases, with 11 bases between. There are 15 residues in the CDR3. CDR3 loop: CASSPQGHSNQPQHF. CDR3 in DNA: TGTGCCAGCAGCCCACAGGGCCATAGCAATCAGCCCCAGCATTTT.

CDR3 sequence reads: CASSPRDRGVSGANVLTF. The DNA for the CDR3 is TGCGCCAGCAGCCCCCGGGACAGGGGCGTCTCTGGGGCCAACGTCCTGACTTTC. J is TRBJ2-6 and V is TRBV5-1; 10 bases agree with TRBD1. Germline trimming cut 4 bases from V and 0 bases from J; bases unmatched to any gene: 7. In germline, CDR1 is SGHRS, CDR2 YFSETQ. The CDR3 runs to 18 residues.

The V and J genes are TRBV7-2 and TRBJ2-1; D call uncertain. Germline-derived CDR1 and CDR2 are SGHTA and FQGNSA. The CDR3 sequence is 13 residues long. Trimming took off 1 base at V and 9 bases at J, with 10 bases between the two ends. The CDR3 DNA reads as TGTGCCAGCAGCTTAGTTTTTTCAGGTGAGCAGTTCTTC. Protein product: CASSLVFSGEQFF. The full variable domain, with the rest looked up from reference TRBV7-2 and TRBJ2-1, is GAGVSQSPSNKVTEKGKDVELRCDPISGHTALYWYRQSLGQGLEFLIYFQGNSAPDKSGLPSDRFSAERTGGSVSTLTIQRTQQEDSAVYLCASSLVFSGEQFFGPGTRLTVL.

This clone showed up just once. This chain connects TRBV5-1 to TRBJ2-1, with D tentatively TRBD2 (6 bases). CDR1 is SGHRS, CDR2 YFSETQ, per germline. The V end lost 4 bases, the J end lost 2 bases, and 19 bases lay between the germline ends. CDR3 length: 17 residues. The DNA of the CDR3 is TGCGCCAGCAGCAAGGAGGTGGTAGCGGTCGCCTACAATGAGCAGTTCTTC. Its protein is CASSKEVVAVAYNEQFF.

Details on this clone: The identical CDR3 is also encoded by other nucleotide sequences in the sample. The chain couples TRBV5-5 to TRBJ2-3; the D is unclear. The CDR3 consists of 12 residues. Germline CDR1 is SGHKS and CDR2 is YYEKEE (reference sequence). The V end lost 0 bases, the J end lost 6 bases, and 5 bases lay between the germline ends. Written as DNA, the CDR3 is TGTGCCAGCAGCTTGGATACGGATACGCAGTATTTT. This encodes CASSLDTDTQYF.

The chain carries TRBV7-9 and TRBJ2-7; 7 bases are a match to TRBD2. V was pared by 5 bases and J by 3 bases, with 13 bases of the junction left unmatched. The CDR3 has 16 residues. Germline V gene data show CDR1 as SEHNR and CDR2 as FQNEAQ (reference sequence). Here the CDR3 DNA reads TGTGCCAGCAGCCCCACCGGGGGGAGGATGAACTACGAGCAGTACTTC. It encodes CASSPTGGRMNYEQYF.

The chain combines TRBV5-4 with TRBJ2-3; D is undetermined. CDR1 and CDR2 (germline): SGHNT, YYREEE (reference sequence). The V and J ends lost 6 bases and 6 bases respectively, with 11 bases between them. This CDR3 has 12 residues. The CDR3 bases are TGTGCCAGCACCAAATTGGGGGATACGCAGTATTTT. It encodes CASTKLGDTQYF.